This TCR beta chain was sequenced in a study of response to subunit inactivated influenza vaccine. The study, taken as a whole, reports: The authors suggested that every seasonal influenza vaccination recruits few new T cells.

Trimming took off 3 bases at V and 6 bases at J, with 12 bases between the two ends. The CDR3 sequence is 15 residues long. This clonotype was found a few times. Antigen: not known. TCRdb reprocessed the RT-PCR reads with MiXCR, giving one entry per CDR3 protein. Of around 790,000 distinct CDR3 sequences detected, over 20% appear once; the ten largest clones hold about 9.4%. This rearrangement joins TRBV12-3 or TRBV12-4 to TRBJ1-6; a possible D gene is TRBD1 (6 bases). The sample here was PBMCs from blood, taken around 5 days after vaccination. This receptor was taken from a man aged 50-60 years who received an inactivated influenza vaccine. CDR3 region: CASSFGGTFNSPLHF. The CDR3 DNA follows: TGTGCCAGCAGTTTTGGGGGGACATTTAATTCACCCCTCCACTTT.